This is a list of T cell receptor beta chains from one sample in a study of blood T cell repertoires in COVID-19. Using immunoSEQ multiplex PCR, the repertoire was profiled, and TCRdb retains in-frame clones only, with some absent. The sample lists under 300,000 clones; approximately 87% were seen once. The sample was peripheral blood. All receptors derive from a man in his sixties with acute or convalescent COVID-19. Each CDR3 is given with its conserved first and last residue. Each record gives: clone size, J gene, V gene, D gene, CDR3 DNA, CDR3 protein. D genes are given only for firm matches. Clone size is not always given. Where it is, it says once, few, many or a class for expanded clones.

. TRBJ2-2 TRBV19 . TGTGCCAGTAGTATGCAGGGGCCGTCGAACACCGGGGAGCTGTTTTTT CASSMQGPSNTGELFF
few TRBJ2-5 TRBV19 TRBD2 TGTGCCAGTCGCCCTAGCGGGAGCCCCCAAGAGACCCAGTACTTC CASRPSGSPQETQYF
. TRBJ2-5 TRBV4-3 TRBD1 TGCGCCAGCAGCCAAGATCTCGGACAGGGGCAAGAGACCCAGTACTTC CASSQDLGQGQETQYF
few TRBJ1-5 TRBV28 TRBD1 TGTGCCAGCAGTTTTTTGGCCAGGGGGCCGGGTCAGCCCCAGCATTTT CASSFLARGPGQPQHF
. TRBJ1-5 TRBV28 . TGTGCCAGCAGTTTATTTAAACAGGGCAATCAGCCCCAGCATTTT CASSLFKQGNQPQHF
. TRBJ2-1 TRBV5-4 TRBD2 TGTGCCAGCAGCTTAGCGGGAGTGGGATACAATGAGCAGTTCTTC CASSLAGVGYNEQFF
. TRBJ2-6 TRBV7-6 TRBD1 TGTGCCAGCAGCATAAACAGGGGATCTGGGGCCAACGTCCTGACTTTC CASSINRGSGANVLTF
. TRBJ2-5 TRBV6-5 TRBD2 TGTGCCAGCAGTTCCGGGACTAGCGGGAGTCAGTACTTC CASSSGTSGSQYF
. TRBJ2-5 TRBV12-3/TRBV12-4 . TGTGCCAGCACCCAGGGGCCCCAAGAGACCCAGTACTTC CASTQGPQETQYF
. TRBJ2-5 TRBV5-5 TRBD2 TGTGCCAGCAGCGTATTAGCGGGAGGAGAGACCCAGTACTTC CASSVLAGGETQYF
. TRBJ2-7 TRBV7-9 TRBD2 TGTGCCAGCAGCTCCCCTAGCGGGAGCTCCTACGAGCAGTACTTC CASSSPSGSSYEQYF
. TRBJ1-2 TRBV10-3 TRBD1 TGTGCCATCAGTGACTCGGGACAGGGGAGGGATGGCTACACCTTC CAISDSGQGRDGYTF
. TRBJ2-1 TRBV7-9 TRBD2 TGTGCCAGCAGCTCGGGACTACCTTACAATGAGCAGTTCTTC CASSSGLPYNEQFF
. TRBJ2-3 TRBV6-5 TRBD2 TGTGCCAGCAGTTACGAGCGGGAGGTCCCAGATACGCAGTATTTT CASSYEREVPDTQYF
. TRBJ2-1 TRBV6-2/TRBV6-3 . TGTGCCAGCAGCAAAAGGGACAATAGTCAGGACAATGAGCAGTTCTTC CASSKRDNSQDNEQFF
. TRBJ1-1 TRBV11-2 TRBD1 TGTGCCAGCAGTCGGACAGGGAATATGAACACTGAAGCTTTCTTT CASSRTGNMNTEAFF
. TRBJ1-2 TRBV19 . TGTGCCTCGCATGCACAGGGTAACTATGGCTACACCTTC CASHAQGNYGYTF
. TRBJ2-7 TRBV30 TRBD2 TGTGCCTGGTGTTCGGGGGGGGGCTCCTACGAGCAGTACTTC CAWCSGGGSYEQYF
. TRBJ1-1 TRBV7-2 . TGTGCCAGCAGCTTAACTCCGAACACTGAAGCTTTCTTT CASSLTPNTEAFF
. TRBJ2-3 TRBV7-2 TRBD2 TGTGCCAGCAGCTTAAGGCGGGAGGGCACAGATACGCAGTATTTT CASSLRREGTDTQYF
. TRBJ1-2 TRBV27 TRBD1 TGTGCCAGCAGTTTATTGGCCCCCGGGACAGGTCTCGGCTACACCTTC CASSLLAPGTGLGYTF
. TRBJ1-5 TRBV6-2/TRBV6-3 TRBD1 TGTGCCAGCAGTGCCGGGACAGGGAATCAGCCCCAGCATTTT CASSAGTGNQPQHF
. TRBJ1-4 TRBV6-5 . TGTGCCAGCAGCCCCCGGGTGGCGGAAAAACTGTTTTTT CASSPRVAEKLFF
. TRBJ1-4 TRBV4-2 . TGTGCCAGCAGCCAAGCGATACGGGAAAAACTGTTTTTT CASSQAIREKLFF
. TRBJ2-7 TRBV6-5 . TGTGCCAGCAGTTACGCGACAGCCTACGAGCAGTACTTC CASSYATAYEQYF
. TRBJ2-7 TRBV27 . TGTGCCAGCAGTTTATCGCTGTACGGGGAAGGGGAGCAGTACTTC CASSLSLYGEGEQYF
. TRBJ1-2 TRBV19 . TGTGCCAGTAGTATGGACATCTATGGCTACACCTTC CASSMDIYGYTF
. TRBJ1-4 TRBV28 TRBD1 TGTGCCAGCAGTTTGGTTCGGACAGGGCCTGAAAAACTGTTTTTT CASSLVRTGPEKLFF
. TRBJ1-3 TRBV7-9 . TGTGCCAGCAGCTTAGACGGGAGCTCTGGAAACACCATATATTTT CASSLDGSSGNTIYF
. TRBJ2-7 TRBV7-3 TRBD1 TGTGCCAGCAGCTGGACAGGAGACTCCTACGAGCAGTACTTC CASSWTGDSYEQYF
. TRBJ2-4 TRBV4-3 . TGCGCCAGCAGCCAAAACCCTTCTACTAGGGTAGGGAACATTCAGTACTTC CASSQNPSTRVGNIQYF
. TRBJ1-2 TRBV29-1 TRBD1 TGCAGCGTTGTGGGGGACAGTCAAGATGGCTACACCTTC CSVVGDSQDGYTF
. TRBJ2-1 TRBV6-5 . TGTGCCAGCACAGACTACAATGAGCAGTTCTTC CASTDYNEQFF
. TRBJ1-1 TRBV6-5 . TGTGCCAGCAGCCGAACAGGGCTGAACACTGAAGCTTTCTTT CASSRTGLNTEAFF
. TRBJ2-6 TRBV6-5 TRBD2 TGTGCCAGCAGTTTTTCGGGGGGTGGGGCCAACGTCCTGACTTTC CASSFSGGGANVLTF
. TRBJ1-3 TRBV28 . TGTGCCAGCACCCTCCCCCTTCAGGGTTCCTCTGGAAACACCATATATTTT CASTLPLQGSSGNTIYF
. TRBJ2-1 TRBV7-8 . TGTGCCAGCAGCTCGGACTGGAGTGAGCAGTTCTTC CASSSDWSEQFF
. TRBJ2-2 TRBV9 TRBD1 TGTGCCAGCAGCCCCAGAGGTGACAGGGTCGGCGGGGAGCTGTTTTTT CASSPRGDRVGGELFF
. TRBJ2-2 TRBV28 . TGTGCCAGCAGTCCGAGGACTCGGAACACCGGGGAGCTGTTTTTT CASSPRTRNTGELFF
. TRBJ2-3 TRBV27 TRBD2 TGTGCCAGCAGAGGGACTATCCGCCCCACAGATACGCAGTATTTT CASRGTIRPTDTQYF
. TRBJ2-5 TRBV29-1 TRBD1 TGCAGCGACCGGGACAGAGTTCAAGAGACCCAGTACTTC CSDRDRVQETQYF
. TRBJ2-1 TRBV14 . TGTGCCAGCAGCCAAGATCTCGGTAACAATGAGCAGTTCTTC CASSQDLGNNEQFF